These T cell receptor beta chains were read from a single sample in a study of a mutant IDH1 vaccine in newly diagnosed glioma. TCRdb's copy holds only in-frame clones and misses some; the assay was immunoSEQ multiplex PCR. Found here are tens of thousands of clones, less than 90% of them singletons; the top ten hold less than 4.5%. These TCRs are of unknown antigen specificity. The sample was PBMCs, taken from a glioma patient whose treatment included an IDH1 peptide vaccine. The origin of the receptors is a man aged 30 to 45 with glioma. Each CDR3 is given with its conserved first and last residue. The D gene is left open where the match is weak. Size is stated for part of the rows, as once, few or many counts, or as a class when the clone is expanded.

>.|.|TRBJ2-5|TRBV19
TGTGCCAGTAGTATAAGCGGCATCCAAGAGACCCAGTACTTC
CASSISGIQETQYF
>once|TRBD1|TRBJ2-2|TRBV19
TGTGCCAGTAGTATAGCACAGGGGGTGGGCGGGGAGCTGTTTTTT
CASSIAQGVGGELFF
>.|.|TRBJ1-6|TRBV6-5
TGTGCCAGCAGAGGGGGAGGGACCTTCGATTCACCCCTCCACTTT
CASRGGGTFDSPLHF
>.|.|TRBJ2-5|TRBV2
TGTGCCAGCAGTGAGGGTCATAACCTCAGGCAAGAGACCCAGTACTTC
CASSEGHNLRQETQYF
>.|.|TRBJ1-5|TRBV5-5
TGTGCCAGCAGCTTAGAATATACAGACTATAGCAATCAGCCCCAGCATTTT
CASSLEYTDYSNQPQHF
>.|TRBD1|TRBJ2-5|TRBV19
TGTGCCAGTAGTAATCGGGACAGGGGGGAAGAGACCCAGTACTTC
CASSNRDRGEETQYF
>.|.|TRBJ1-2|TRBV11-2
TGTGCCAGCAGCTTAGAGGGCGGCGGCTATGGCTACACCTTC
CASSLEGGGYGYTF
>.|.|TRBJ1-4|TRBV7-9
TGTGCCAGCAGCTTAGGACAGGATGAAAAACTGTTTTTT
CASSLGQDEKLFF
>.|.|TRBJ1-1|TRBV10-1
TGCGCCAGCAGTGAGTCGACCGGGGGAGTTGAAGCTTTCTTT
CASSESTGGVEAFF
>.|.|TRBJ2-4|TRBV9
TGTGCCAGCAGCGACCGGGACGCAAATAGACAGTACTTC
CASSDRDANRQYF
>.|.|TRBJ2-7|TRBV19
TGTGCCAGTACACTCCGGGCGGGCCAAGTTTTCTCGGAGCAGTACTTC
CASTLRAGQVFSEQYF
>.|TRBD1|TRBJ2-1|TRBV19
TGTGCCAGTAGAACAGACAGGGGGAACTACAATGAGCAGTTCTTC
CASRTDRGNYNEQFF
>.|TRBD1|TRBJ1-1|TRBV19
TGTGCCAGTAGAACAGGGGGGAAAGCTTTCTTT
CASRTGGKAFF
>.|.|TRBJ1-5|TRBV29-1
TGCAGCGTTGTTTTCAGTGGCAATCAGCCCCAGCATTTT
CSVVFSGNQPQHF
>.|.|TRBJ1-1|TRBV11-2
TGTGCCAGCAGCCCGGACGGGGGGGAAGCTTTCTTT
CASSPDGGEAFF
>once|TRBD1|TRBJ2-7|TRBV27
TGTGCCAGCAGTGGGACAGACTACGAGCAGTACTTC
CASSGTDYEQYF
>.|TRBD2|TRBJ2-3|TRBV5-6
TGTGCCAGCAGCTTTACTAGCGGGGGGCCAGATACGCAGTATTTT
CASSFTSGGPDTQYF
>.|.|TRBJ1-4|TRBV21-1
TGTGCCAGCAGCAAAGCCGGGACAGGGGACGGTTCAGGAGATGAAAAACTGTTTTTT
CASSKAGTGDGSGDEKLFF
>.|.|TRBJ2-7|TRBV28
TGTGCCAGCAGTTTTCCCCGACTCTCCTACGAGCAGTACTTC
CASSFPRLSYEQYF
>.|.|TRBJ1-2|TRBV19
TGTGCCAGTAGTATAGGGAGAGCTAACTATGGCTACACCTTC
CASSIGRANYGYTF
>.|.|TRBJ1-4|TRBV18
TGTGCCAGCTCACCGCGAACGGGGAATGAAAAACTGTTTTTT
CASSPRTGNEKLFF
>.|.|TRBJ2-7|TRBV5-4
TGTGCCAGCAGCTTTAAGTCAGTGGGCTACGAGCAGTACTTC
CASSFKSVGYEQYF
>.|TRBD1|TRBJ2-7|TRBV18
TGTGCCAGCTCACCGACAGGGGGTGGCGAGCAGTACTTC
CASSPTGGGEQYF
>.|TRBD2|TRBJ2-7|TRBV6-5
TGTGCCAGCACCCCCAGCGGGGGCTACGAGCAGTACTTC
CASTPSGGYEQYF
>.|.|TRBJ2-5|TRBV18
TGTGCCAGCTCACCTGGACGAGGCGCGGAGACCCAGTACTTC
CASSPGRGAETQYF
>once|.|TRBJ2-7|TRBV7-9
TGTGCCAGCAGCTTTTACGACAGACCCTACGAGCAGTACTTC
CASSFYDRPYEQYF
>.|.|TRBJ1-4|TRBV7-9
TGTGCCAGCAGCTTAGCCCTGAGGGTCAGGGATGAAAAACTGTTTTTT
CASSLALRVRDEKLFF
>.|.|TRBJ1-4|TRBV5-1
TGCGCCAGCAGCTTGGGGTCATGGGGGCCTGGTGAAAAACTGTTTTTT
CASSLGSWGPGEKLFF
>.|.|TRBJ2-3|TRBV11-2
TGTGCCAGCAGCTATTATGGGGGGCCGTACTTCACAGATACGCAGTATTTT
CASSYYGGPYFTDTQYF
>.|.|TRBJ1-6|TRBV5-6
TGTGCCAGCAGCCCCCTCTGGAAGGGGATGAGCTCCTATAATTCACCCCTCCACTTT
CASSPLWKGMSSYNSPLHF
>.|TRBD1|TRBJ1-1|TRBV5-1
TGCGCCAGCAGCCTTCGCGAAAGACAGGGTGGCACTGAAGCTTTCTTT
CASSLRERQGGTEAFF
>.|TRBD1|TRBJ1-2|TRBV11-2
TGTGCCAGCAGCTTAGCCAACAGGGGAATGGTGAATGGCTACACCTTC
CASSLANRGMVNGYTF
>few|.|TRBJ2-2|TRBV21-1
TGTGCCAGCAGCAATAGACAGGGCGGTACCGGGGAGCTGTTTTTT
CASSNRQGGTGELFF
>.|.|TRBJ2-3|TRBV10-2
TGCGCCAGCAGTGAAGAGCGAGCGGTCTGGACAGATACGCAGTATTTT
CASSEERAVWTDTQYF
>.|TRBD1|TRBJ1-5|TRBV5-1
TGCGCCAGCAGCTTGGGGACAGGGGACAATCAGCCCCAGCATTTT
CASSLGTGDNQPQHF
>.|.|TRBJ1-1|TRBV5-1
TGCGCCAGCGGTGCGGGACAACTGAACACTGAAGCTTTCTTT
CASGAGQLNTEAFF
>.|.|TRBJ2-3|TRBV10-3
TGTGCCATCAGTGAAGGGCCCACCTACACTCAGCAGTATTTT
CAISEGPTYTQQYF
>.|TRBD2|TRBJ2-3|TRBV7-6
TGTGCCAGCAGCTTAGGGAGCGGGGGGGTAAGGACAGATACGCAGTATTTT
CASSLGSGGVRTDTQYF
>.|TRBD2|TRBJ2-2|TRBV19
TGTGCCAGTAGTGGCGCGGGACTAGCGGGGGGGCCCACCGGGGAGCTGTTTTTT
CASSGAGLAGGPTGELFF
>.|.|TRBJ1-1|TRBV2
TGTGCCAGCAGGTTGGGTGCAGAAACTGAAGCTTTCTTT
CASRLGAETEAFF
>.|TRBD2|TRBJ2-3|TRBV7-9
TGTGCCAGCAGCTTCGGGGCTAGCGGACGCACAGATACGCAGTATTTT
CASSFGASGRTDTQYF
>.|TRBD2|TRBJ2-2|TRBV15
TGTGCCACCAGCAGACCAGGACTAGCGGGGGTCTCCACCGGGGAGCTGTTTTTT
CATSRPGLAGVSTGELFF
>.|TRBD1|TRBJ2-2|TRBV7-8
TGTGCCAGCAGCTTTCCACGGACAGGGGGAGAAACCGGGGAGCTGTTTTTT
CASSFPRTGGETGELFF
>.|.|TRBJ1-6|TRBV6-1
TGTGCCAGCTTTACGGGACTCAGAGCGAATTCACCCCTCCACTTT
CASFTGLRANSPLHF
>.|.|TRBJ2-5|TRBV6-1
TGTGCCAGCATCCGGGGGAAGGGAGAGACCCAGTACTTC
CASIRGKGETQYF
>.|.|TRBJ2-7|TRBV4-1
TGCGCCAGCAGCCCCCAAGGGTATAGGCTCTCTTACGAGCAGTACTTC
CASSPQGYRLSYEQYF